This T cell receptor (beta chain) was retrieved from a study of T-cell memory formation after mild COVID-19. TCRdb processed the 5' RACE reads anew with MiXCR; each CDR3 protein has one entry. The profile shows 450,000 to 650,000 distinct CDR3 sequences, more than 15% of them singletons. Trimming stripped 5 bases from V and 2 bases from J, with 13 bases between. The germline V gene has CDR1 SGHVS and CDR2 FNYEAQ. The CDR3 runs 15 residues. The sequenced sample consisted of PBMCs or a T cell subset sorted from them (not recorded which). The clonotype comes from an adult woman who had mild COVID-19 (a few samples of this study predate the infection). Cell type and time point are not known. This chain connects TRBV7-6 to TRBJ2-1, with D unclear. This CDR3 is CASSPVGSAYNEQFF. The CDR3 nucleotides read TGTGCCAGCAGCCCCGTCGGATCAGCCTACAATGAGCAGTTCTTC.